Here is one TCR beta chain with its context. The target of this receptor is not known. Base qualities were left out, and no much larger clone turns up one base away. The sample is drawn from a study of breast tumors, draining lymph nodes, adjacent tissues (dated by TCRdb to 2016 to 2017). General notes on the study: Breast cancer patients provided tumor, adjacent nontumor tissue and axillary lymph nodes, and the study compared the TCR beta repertoires across these three sources. In human breast cancer, the study set out to evaluate how tumor, surrounding tissue and draining lymph node repertoires relate to one another and whether T cells may move between these sites.

The investigation overall reported the following: Tumor T-cell repertoires showed less diversity than lymph node repertoires and more diversity than nontumor tissue repertoires, and tumor T-cell repertoires showed preferential V and J gene usage. A scenario in which most tumor T cells derive from the lymph node and then expand within tumor tissue was judged to be consistent with the data. The conclusion that tumor T cells originate in lymph nodes was framed as consistent with a hypothesis rather than directly demonstrated. Tumor and nontumor tissue repertoires were significantly more similar in luminal-like than in basal-like breast cancer.

The CDR3 has 18 amino acids, counting the end cysteine and phenylalanine. Just the 54-base CDR3 DNA is kept, in frame starting at base 1. As encoded in the germline V gene, CDR1 is SGHAT while CDR2 is FQNNGV. At the junction V is shortened by 1 base and J by 5 bases, with 23 bases in between. The sequencer was an Illumina HiSeq 2000. TCR beta chain libraries were generated through multiplex PCR amplification. The amplified TCR beta chain products were analyzed by high-throughput sequencing. Clones were called with MiXCR by TCRdb after fastp trimmed the public reads at Q25, and only in-frame beta chains were retained. Rows with a matching CDR3 protein are joined into one entry that keeps the most common DNA and genes. A total of over 60,000 distinct CDR3 sequences appear in this sample, roughly 59% of them only once. The ten largest clonotypes hold approximately 18% of the sample.

Sequenced: breast tumor tissue. The receptor's source is a female donor with breast cancer. Some clones in this sample may be carry-over from other donors' samples. The V and J segments used are TRBV11-2 and TRBJ1-2; tentative D gene TRBD1, with 5 bases matching. CDR3 loop: CASSLGWGNEQATYGYTF. The bases read TGTGCCAGCAGCTTAGGTTGGGGCAATGAGCAGGCTACATATGGCTACACCTTC.